The present entry profiles one T cell receptor (beta chain) with its context. Its binding antigen is unknown. Base quality data are lacking; no much larger clone is found one base away. The thymus tissue came from surgical resects taken out during corrective cardiac surgery. Immunologically healthy infants undergoing open corrective cardiac surgery for congenital heart defects in Finland were used as donors. Thymocytes were freed from the tissue by mechanical means and kept at -70 degrees C as pellets of roughly 9-30 million cells. A QIAsymphony instrument was used to extract genomic DNA from the frozen cell pellets. These data originate in a study of human thymus T cells (dated by TCRdb to the early 2020s). Study-wide context: The study characterized TCR alpha and beta repertoires from about 8 infant thymus samples and a few related peripheral blood samples. Donor ages ranging from about 7 to 250 days were recorded, and several male and a couple of female infants were included in the cohort. General study outcomes and caveats: On average, roughly 810,000 unique TCRB clonotypes were obtained from thymus samples, compared with 75,000 to 90,000 from blood samples. The related research reported highly overlapping thymic TCR repertoires among unrelated individuals. V and J gene segment usage appeared biased in both thymic and peripheral blood repertoires.

The immunoSEQ multiplex PCR assay was used to amplify the TCRB and TCRAD loci from a standardized amount of quality-controlled genomic DNA. The V(D)J region was spanned by amplicons of a length sufficient to cover the CDR3 and to identify V and J genes. Amplicon sequencing was performed on an Illumina platform through the commercial immunoSEQ service. As for the original processing: Primer bias and sequencing errors were corrected using previously described methods, and TCRAD and TCRB definitions followed the IMGT database. immunoSEQ Analyzer 3.0 and VDJTools were used for repertoire analysis, which covered basic statistics, V/J segment usage, diversity estimates, rarefaction and pairwise overlap. To estimate diversity, the Chao1, ChaoE, Efron-Thisted, Shannon and inverse Simpson indices were applied, and diversity was also estimated on datasets down-sampled to the smallest sample. Repertoire overlap used strict matching of CDR3 nucleotide sequence, V gene and J gene, with Jaccard-based multidimensional scaling clustering. Sourced from immuneACCESS, this table was stored by TCRdb with only in-frame sequences that have V and J called. A share of the clones is absent; for the studies checked, an unresolved V gene accounts for under half, and the remainder has no known explanation. The DNA was the basis for D and trimming; V, J and clone size are from that table. The sample table lists tens of thousands of clones, 90% to 98% of them with a count of one. In total, the top ten clones hold roughly 0.03% of the sample.

The junction carries 16 bases between V and J, which are trimmed by 7 bases and 11 bases respectively. The germline V gene encodes CDR1 SGHNT and CDR2 YYREEE (reference sequence). The CDR3 runs 12 amino acids, cysteine and phenylalanine included. Kept here is only the CDR3 DNA, which spans 36 bases and is read in frame from base 1. The TCR comes from a boy in the first two years of life with a congenital heart defect but otherwise immunologically healthy. The sequence links TRBV5-4 to TRBJ2-1; the D gene assignment is perhaps TRBD1 or TRBD2, with each matching 6 bases. Material for sequencing was thymus tissue. The DNA is as follows: TGTGCCAGCGCCGATAGGGGGGAGAAGCAGTTCTTC. It specifies CASADRGEKQFF.